This T cell receptor (beta chain) was captured in a study of blood T cell repertoires in COVID-19. Notes on this clone: One end of the junction does not line up with germline, which may come from a read error.

The CDR3 spans 14 residues. Germline V lookup: CDR1 SNHLY, CDR2 FYNNEI. TCRdb's copy holds only in-frame clones and misses some; the assay was immunoSEQ multiplex PCR. The sample yields under 200,000 clones, about 85% seen once. The sequenced sample consisted of peripheral blood. This rearrangement joins TRBV2 to TRBJ2-7, with a weak D call TRBD2 (6 bases). The TCR comes from a woman aged 80 or older with acute or convalescent COVID-19. CDR3 DNA sequence: TGTGCCAGCAGCGCCGACTCAACCGGGGGAGGCAGGAGCTTC. It encodes CASSADSTGGGRSF.